This entry describes one T cell receptor (beta chain). This specimen comes from a study of Graves' ophthalmopathy and Graves' hyperthyroidism. V lost 2 bases and J lost 5; bases outside the gene matches: 8. Germline CDR1 and CDR2: LNHNV and YYDKDF (reference sequence). This CDR3 is built from 16 residues. Amplification targeted the TCR beta CDR3 regions, with RNA transcripts as the source material. First-round RT-PCR relied on HTBI primers, and a second-round multiplex PCR came next. TCRdb fed the multiplex PCR reads into MiXCR, producing one record per CDR3 protein. The sample includes hundreds of thousands of distinct CDR3 sequences, over 40% seen only once; the top ten take around 3%.

This chain uses TRBV15 with TRBJ1-5; TRBD1 agrees at 8 bases. Specimen: peripheral blood. The receptor was isolated from an adult man with Graves' ophthalmopathy. The CDR3 coding sequence is TGTGCCACCAGCAGATTTCCTCAGGGGGCACATCAGCCCCAGCATTTT. Translating it yields CATSRFPQGAHQPQHF.